This TCR beta chain originates from a study of cytomegalovirus exposure and HLA in healthy donors. PCR employed 60 Vbeta and 13 Jbeta primers. Profiled with immunoSEQ multiplex PCR; TCRdb holds only in-frame clones, not every one. The sample records some 130,000 clones, around 63% being singletons. Germline lookup yields CDR1 LGHNT and CDR2 FRNRAP. Trimming removed 7 bases from V and 3 bases from J, with 21 bases in between. The CDR3 is 16 residues long. Study-wide results and limits: Later analysis reportedly placed an Asian-associated ancestry cluster below the roughly 700-donor mean in N-insertions.

As regards this clone: Its target is not known.

The TCR comes from a human donor in good health. The sequenced sample consisted of PBMCs. The chain has TRBV12-5 and TRBJ1-1; D perhaps matches TRBD1 (5 bases). The CDR3 spells CASAPGGRGKYTEAFF. Here the CDR3 DNA reads TGTGCTAGTGCCCCCGGCGGCCGGGGGAAGTACACTGAAGCTTTCTTT.